This T cell receptor beta chain was sequenced in a study of T cell repertoires in cytomegalovirus infection (dated by TCRdb to about 2019). Study-wide context: Because public TCR beta signatures pointed to carriage of CMV infection together with the matching HLA type, the HLA type of each donor mattered for the analysis.

The full study reports these points: Carriers of CMV infection plus the relevant HLA type were discriminated by the cumulative frequency of public TCR beta family members in the study cohort and in an independent approximately 350-donor cohort. The ex vivo response was dominated by HLA-C-restricted CMV-specific TCR beta clonotypes, and the single most frequent clonotype in two of eight donors was supplied by these HLA-C-restricted clonotypes.

Sequenced on an Illumina HiSeq 1500. TCRdb ran its own pipeline on the public reads, namely fastp trimming at Q25 and MiXCR clone calling, and kept in-frame beta chains. Records with the same CDR3 protein are collapsed into one entry carrying the most frequent genes and DNA. In all, the sample holds about 740,000 distinct CDR3 sequences, and approximately 40% of those were seen once. The top ten hold around 2.6% of the sample. After removal of 2 bases from V and 4 bases from J, the junction retains 6 bases not matched to a gene. From the cysteine up to the phenylalanine, the CDR3 has a length of 17 residues. Solely the CDR3 DNA is kept, with 51 bases framed from the first base. Per the germline V gene, MNHNS is the CDR1 and SASEGT is the CDR2. Comments on this clonotype: Its antigen remains undetermined. Nothing much larger sits one base from this clone, and base qualities are not available.

This receptor was identified in a human donor in good health (CMV status not recorded). Some clones in this sample may be carry-over from other donors' samples. Sequenced sample: PBMCs. The chain couples TRBV6-1 to TRBJ2-1, with 12 bases aligning to TRBD2. The CDR3 region: CASSEMTSGGFYNEQFF. The sequenced DNA: TGTGCCAGCAGTGAAATGACTAGCGGGGGCTTTTACAATGAGCAGTTCTTC.